The source of this TCR beta chain is a study of beta chain features in type 1 diabetes (dated 2018 in TCRdb). About the full investigation: No differences in mean age, gender distribution, total cell number or subset yield were found between patients and healthy donors. A total of roughly 98,000,000 sorted cells were examined across all samples, and RNA yield correlated strongly with the number of cells per subset. The study compared the TCRB repertoires of sorted circulating CD4+ T cell subsets in recently diagnosed type 1 diabetes patients with those in matched healthy donors. Naive and central memory subsets were obtained from all 30 or so donors, but regulatory and stem cell-like memory subsets were isolated from only 8 patients and roughly eight healthy donors. What the work shows at the level of the full study, not this receptor alone: Shorter templates might have been favored by PCR, but patient and control samples were amplified and corrected together, so both groups would have been affected equally by any skew. A moderate but significant shortening of TCRB CDR3 length was observed in type 1 diabetes patients in all four CD4+ subsets. At VDJ recombination sites, type 1 diabetes patients had fewer insertions and more deleted nucleotides, which implies abnormalities in thymic rearrangement. Because the HLA sub-analyses included only small numbers of individuals, any influence of HLA type on TCRB rearrangement was left unresolved. The naive, central memory and regulatory TCRB repertoires appeared to resemble one another more closely among patients than among healthy donors. Sequencing cDNA rather than genomic DNA could over-represent highly expressing activated cells, although activation and CD3 levels did not differ between groups.

The entire isolated RNA was reverse transcribed using the High Capacity cDNA Reverse Transcription Kit, and thus expressed TCRB transcripts were sequenced. Deep immunoSEQ sequencing was applied to naive, central memory and regulatory T cell samples, giving an average of about 3.4 million total reads per sample. Sorted cells were lysed in RLT buffer, and RNA was extracted using DNase-treated RNeasy Micro or Mini kits according to cell number. To prevent cross-contamination, every cell subset was processed on its own, while patient and healthy donor samples were processed together. The immunoSEQ multiplex PCR was used to amplify TCRB sequences from cDNA, generating 87-bp fragments that spanned the CDR3 region. Amplicons were sequenced on the Illumina HiSeq platform. The authors processed their data as follows. Synthetic template baselines were used to correct PCR bias computationally, reads within Hamming distance 2 were collapsed, and singletons that could not be merged were discarded. By aligning reads against IMGT, V, D and J genes, CDR3 length, and insertions or deletions at six rearrangement sites were assigned. Within each subset, clonotype counts were normalized to sorted cell number, after which true diversity and Gini coefficients were computed with the tcR R package. The overlap coefficient, calculated on TCRB nucleotide sequences, was used to quantify repertoire sharing. Out-of-frame TCRB sequences from naive cells were analyzed to stand in for the pre-selection repertoire. In TCRdb, the immuneACCESS table is reduced to in-frame sequences with V and J assigned. These tables do not hold every clone; where another copy was compared, an unresolved V gene accounts for under half, and the others remain unexplained. That table gives V, J and clone size, and the DNA gave D and trimming. This sample is represented by just over 450,000 clones; about 29% of them were singletons. The ten most abundant clones make up 0.06% to 0.07% of the sample.

Each donor gave one peripheral blood draw, averaging approximately 110 mL, which was collected into heparinised tubes. A BD FACSAria II and a panel including CD45RO, CCR7, CD25, CD127, CD95 and CD27 were used to sort naive, central memory, regulatory and stem cell-like memory CD4+ T cells. Purity was above 95% for every sorted population. PBMCs were isolated immediately by Lymphoprep density gradient centrifugation and stained directly without culture. So that batch effects would be minimized, each experiment stained and sorted samples in pairs, pairing one healthy donor with one patient. The CDR3, cysteine through phenylalanine, is 13 amino acids long. Only CDR3 DNA remains: 39 bases, in frame from the first base. The germline V gene gives CDR1 as SGHTA and CDR2 as FQGTGA. Trimming removed 5 bases from V and 5 bases from J, leaving 12 bases between the germline ends. Worth noting for this clone: Its binding antigen is unknown. Base qualities are missing; no much larger clone stands one base away.

The chain couples TRBV7-3 to TRBJ2-5; D gene: possibly TRBD2, on 7 matching bases. The receptor was isolated from a young man in good health. Material: naive CD4+ T cells from blood. Explained via the paper, the cell subset or site label denotes: true naive CD4+ T cells. The encoded CDR3 is CASSRTRGETQYF. The DNA sequence is TGTGCCAGCAGCCGGACTAGGGGGGAGACCCAGTACTTC.